The entry that follows covers one T cell receptor beta chain sequence. As yet, its antigen is unknown. Trimming stripped 4 bases from V and 6 bases from J, with 12 bases between. The CDR3 sequence is 13 residues long. The germline V gene encodes CDR1 MNHNS and CDR2 SASEGT. The data were obtained in a study of graft-versus-host responses after intestinal transplantation. The wider study: Grafts that recipients had were multivisceral, liver-intestinal, or isolated intestinal transplants. Once they had received anti-thymocyte globulin induction, all recipients took tacrolimus and steroids for approximately 3 years.

Study-level results: GvH clones detected in recipient marrow included some appearing first in ileum or blood. Across patients carrying graft-donor T cell macrochimerism, allografts held high graft-versus-host to host-versus-graft clonal ratios.

Libraries were prepared by immunoSEQ multiplex PCR; TCRdb keeps only in-frame clonotypes and omits some of them. The data show 25,000 to 30,000 clones, over 85% seen once. The genes are TRBV6-1 and TRBJ1-2, with a weak D call TRBD1 (6 bases). This material consisted of PBMCs, taken 18 days after transplant. The source of this sequence is a human patient who received an intestinal transplant, so some T cells may come from the graft donor. CDR3 loop: CASSGQVFDGYTF. The CDR3 DNA is TGTGCCAGCAGTGGACAGGTATTTGATGGCTACACCTTC.